The rows below give T cell receptor beta chains drawn from one sample of a study of shared clonotypes between healthy human individuals. Profiled with immunoSEQ multiplex PCR; TCRdb holds only in-frame clones, not every one. The sample records about 600,000 clones, roughly 98% being singletons. Sequencing input: naive CD8+ T cells sorted from blood. Receptor source: a man aged 25-45 years in good health. Each CDR3 is given with its conserved first and last residue. The D gene is left open where the match is weak. Not all rows give a size; the values are once, few, many and, for expanded clones, a class.

>TRBJ2-7|TRBV13|TRBD2|-
TGTGCCAGCAGCGCCGGGACTAGCGGGAGTATGTACGAGCAGTACTTC
CASSAGTSGSMYEQYF
>TRBJ2-7|TRBV9|TRBD2|-
TGTGCCAGCAGCGCTGGACTAGCGGGAGTTCCCCTCGAGCAGTACTTC
CASSAGLAGVPLEQYF
>TRBJ2-7|TRBV2|-|once
TGTGCCAGCAGTGAGGGGTCGAAGGGTGAGCAGTACTTC
CASSEGSKGEQYF
>TRBJ2-2|TRBV14|-|-
TGTGCCAGCAGTCCTTCCCGGTCCACCGGGGAGCTGTTTTTT
CASSPSRSTGELFF
>TRBJ2-2|TRBV7-2|-|-
TGTGCCAGCAGCTCACGCGACCCCTTATCCGGGGAGCTGTTTTTT
CASSSRDPLSGELFF
>TRBJ2-7|TRBV14|-|-
TGTGCCAGCAGCCAAGATTCGGTCTATGGGCAGTACTTC
CASSQDSVYGQYF
>TRBJ2-7|TRBV5-5|TRBD2|-
TGTGCCAGCAGCGTTTCCGGACTAGGGGTCTCCTACGAGCAGTACTTC
CASSVSGLGVSYEQYF
>TRBJ1-5|TRBV21-1|-|-
TGTGCCAGCAGCAACGCCTGGACAGGGTGGGAGCAGCCCCAGCATTTT
CASSNAWTGWEQPQHF
>TRBJ2-7|TRBV27|TRBD1|-
TGTGCCAGCAGCATGACCGGGACAGGGGCCTACGAGCAGTACTTC
CASSMTGTGAYEQYF
>TRBJ2-7|TRBV27|TRBD2|once
TGTGCCAGCAGTTTATGGACTAGCGGGAGTAGCTACGAGCAGTACTTC
CASSLWTSGSSYEQYF
>TRBJ2-5|TRBV2|-|-
TGTGCCGGGCTACAGGAATCTCAAGAGACCCAGTACTTC
CAGLQESQETQYF
>TRBJ2-2|TRBV29-1|-|-
TGCAGCGTTGTCGCCGGGGAGCTGTTTTTT
CSVVAGELFF
>TRBJ2-7|TRBV7-6|TRBD2|-
TGTGCCAGCAGCCCGCCGGGACTAGCGGGGTACGAGCAGTACTTC
CASSPPGLAGYEQYF
>TRBJ2-5|TRBV28|TRBD2|-
TGTGCCAGCAGCTGGACTAGCGGACCACAAGAGACCCAGTACTTC
CASSWTSGPQETQYF
>TRBJ2-7|TRBV11-2|-|-
TGTGCCAGCAGCTTAGATCGAGTGGACAGTGTAAACTACGAGCAGTACTTC
CASSLDRVDSVNYEQYF
>TRBJ2-7|TRBV6-1|TRBD1|-
TGTGCCAGCAGTGAGGAAGTGACAGGGGAATACTACGAGCAGTACTTC
CASSEEVTGEYYEQYF
>TRBJ2-7|TRBV13|TRBD1|-
TGTGCCAGCAGCTTTGCCGGACAGGGATCGCACGAGCAGTACTTC
CASSFAGQGSHEQYF
>TRBJ2-7|TRBV9|TRBD2|once
TGTGCCAGCAGCTCCCAAGCGGGACCTAACTACGAGCAGTACTTC
CASSSQAGPNYEQYF
>TRBJ2-7|TRBV11-2|-|-
TGTGCCAGCAGCTTAGAATGGATTTACGAGCAGTACTTC
CASSLEWIYEQYF
>TRBJ1-1|TRBV5-5|TRBD1|-
TGTGCCAGCAGCCCGGACAGGGATCACACTGAAGCTTTCTTT
CASSPDRDHTEAFF
>TRBJ2-2|TRBV27|-|-
TGTGCCAGCAGTTCCCTGGGGGACGGGGAGCTGTTTTTT
CASSSLGDGELFF
>TRBJ2-7|TRBV7-6|TRBD1|-
TGTGCCAGCAGCTTAGGGGGCCGGGACAGGGGGCAAGAGCAGTACTTC
CASSLGGRDRGQEQYF
>TRBJ2-2|TRBV15|-|-
TGTGCCACCAGCAGATCTGCCGGGGAGCTGTTTTTT
CATSRSAGELFF
>TRBJ2-1|TRBV5-1|TRBD2|-
TGCGCCAGCAGCTTGGAGGGCCAGGCGGGAGGCAATGAGCAGTTCTTC
CASSLEGQAGGNEQFF
>TRBJ1-5|TRBV2|-|-
TGTGCCAGCAGGGCCACCTATAGCAATCAGCCCCAGCATTTT
CASRATYSNQPQHF
>TRBJ2-7|TRBV7-8|-|-
TGTGCCAGCAGCTTAGCCCGGACAAGGACCTACGAGCAGTACTTC
CASSLARTRTYEQYF
>TRBJ2-1|TRBV7-6|-|-
TGTGCCAGCAGCTTAGATTCGGGGTCCTACAATGAGCAGTTCTTC
CASSLDSGSYNEQFF
>TRBJ2-7|TRBV5-6|-|-
TGTGCCAGCAGCTTGGAGTTAGTCCTCGAGCAGTACTTC
CASSLELVLEQYF
>TRBJ2-5|TRBV28|-|once
TGTGCCACACGACCGGGCCCCATCACCCAAGAGACCCAGTACTTC
CATRPGPITQETQYF
>TRBJ2-3|TRBV9|-|-
TGTGCCAGCAGCGGGGGGGTAGAAACAGATACGCAGTATTTT
CASSGGVETDTQYF
>TRBJ2-1|TRBV27|TRBD2|-
TGTGCCAGCAGACTAGCGGGAGGGTACAATGAGCAGTTCTTC
CASRLAGGYNEQFF
>TRBJ2-7|TRBV27|-|once
TGTGCCAGCGCTTACCGGGATATCACCTACGAGCAGTACTTC
CASAYRDITYEQYF
>TRBJ2-1|TRBV4-1|TRBD2|-
TGCGCCAGCAACGGCGGGAGTTCCTACAATGAGCAGTTCTTC
CASNGGSSYNEQFF
>TRBJ2-7|TRBV10-3|-|-
TGTGCCATCAGTGCACTAGAGAGCTCCTACGAGCAGTACTTC
CAISALESSYEQYF
>TRBJ2-7|TRBV10-3|TRBD1|-
TGTGCCATCAGTGATGCTGTGGGACAGGGGAGAGTCTACGAGCAGTACTTC
CAISDAVGQGRVYEQYF
>TRBJ1-2|TRBV20-1|-|once
TGCAGTGCTAGAGACCGGTCTGGCTACACCTTC
CSARDRSGYTF